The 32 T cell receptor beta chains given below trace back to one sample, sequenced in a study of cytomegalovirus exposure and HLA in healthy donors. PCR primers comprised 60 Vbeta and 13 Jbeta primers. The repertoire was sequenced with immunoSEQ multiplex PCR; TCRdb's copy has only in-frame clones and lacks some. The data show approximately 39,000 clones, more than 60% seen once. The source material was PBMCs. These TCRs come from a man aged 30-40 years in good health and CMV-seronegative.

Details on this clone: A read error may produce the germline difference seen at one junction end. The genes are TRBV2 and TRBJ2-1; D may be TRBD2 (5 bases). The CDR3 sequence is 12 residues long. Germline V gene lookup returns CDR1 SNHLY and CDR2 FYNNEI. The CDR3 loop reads CASIPYAGPLLF. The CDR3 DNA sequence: TGTGCCAGCATCCCATATGCGGGCCCCTTGCTCTTC.

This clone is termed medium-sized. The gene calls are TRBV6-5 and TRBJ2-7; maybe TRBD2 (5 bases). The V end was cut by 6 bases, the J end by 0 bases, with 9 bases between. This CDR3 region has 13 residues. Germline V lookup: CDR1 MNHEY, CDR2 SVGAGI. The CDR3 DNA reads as TGTGCCAGCAGGCACCGGGACTCCTACGAGCAGTACTTC. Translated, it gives CASRHRDSYEQYF.

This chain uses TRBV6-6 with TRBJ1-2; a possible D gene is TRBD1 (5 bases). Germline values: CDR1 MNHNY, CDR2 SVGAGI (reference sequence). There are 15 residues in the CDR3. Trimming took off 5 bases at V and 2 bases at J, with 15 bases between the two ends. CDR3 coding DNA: TGTGCCAGCAGTGGGGCAGTTGCGTTCAACTATGGCTACACCTTC. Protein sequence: CASSGAVAFNYGYTF.

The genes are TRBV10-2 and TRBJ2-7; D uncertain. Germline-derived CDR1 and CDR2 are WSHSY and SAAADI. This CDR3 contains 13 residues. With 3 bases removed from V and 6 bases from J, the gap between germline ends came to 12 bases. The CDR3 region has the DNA TGCGCCAGCAGTGAAAACAAGCGCCCCGAGCAGTACTTC. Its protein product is CASSENKRPEQYF.

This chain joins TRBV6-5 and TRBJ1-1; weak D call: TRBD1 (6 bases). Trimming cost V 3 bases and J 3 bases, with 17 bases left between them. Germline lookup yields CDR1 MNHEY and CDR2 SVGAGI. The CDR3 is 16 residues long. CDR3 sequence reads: CASSYGQSAMYTEAFF. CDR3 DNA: TGTGCCAGCAGTTATGGACAGAGTGCAATGTACACTGAAGCTTTCTTT.

CDR3 amino acids: CASSPPPGTFPSSYNSPLHF. CDR3 coding DNA: TGCGCCAGCAGCCCACCCCCGGGGACATTTCCGAGCTCCTATAATTCACCCCTCCACTTT. V is TRBV4-1 and J is TRBJ1-6; a weak D match, TRBD1 (6 bases). V was pared by 4 bases and J by 0 bases, with 22 bases between. The CDR3 spans 20 residues. Per the germline V gene, CDR1 is MGHRA and CDR2 is YSYEKL.

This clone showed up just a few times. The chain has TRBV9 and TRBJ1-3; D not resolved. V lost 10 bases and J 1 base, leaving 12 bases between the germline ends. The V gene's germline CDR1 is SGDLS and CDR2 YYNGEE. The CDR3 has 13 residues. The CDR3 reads CASGGESGNTIYF. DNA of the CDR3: TGTGCCTCTGGAGGAGAATCTGGAAACACCATATATTTT.

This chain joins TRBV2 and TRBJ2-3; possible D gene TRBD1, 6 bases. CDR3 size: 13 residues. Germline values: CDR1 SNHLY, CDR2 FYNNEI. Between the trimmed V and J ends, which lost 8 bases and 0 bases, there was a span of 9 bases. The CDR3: CASSGHSTDTQYF. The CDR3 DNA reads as TGTGCCAGCTCGGGACACAGCACAGATACGCAGTATTTT.

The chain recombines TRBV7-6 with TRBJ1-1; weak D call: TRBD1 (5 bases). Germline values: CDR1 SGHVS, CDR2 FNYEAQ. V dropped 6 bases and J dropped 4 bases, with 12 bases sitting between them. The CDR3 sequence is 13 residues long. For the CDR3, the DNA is TGTGCCAGCAGTTATGGGGGGAGCACTGAAGCTTTCTTT. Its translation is CASSYGGSTEAFF.

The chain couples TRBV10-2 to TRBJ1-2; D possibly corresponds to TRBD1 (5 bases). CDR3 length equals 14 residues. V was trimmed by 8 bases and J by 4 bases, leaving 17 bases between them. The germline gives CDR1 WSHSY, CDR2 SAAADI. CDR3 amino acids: CASGDPGGSYGYTF. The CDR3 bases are TGCGCCAGCGGGGACCCGGGCGGGAGCTATGGCTACACCTTC.

CDR3 sequence reads: CASSETTGYEQYF. The CDR3 DNA is TGCGCCAGCAGTGAGACCACAGGGTACGAGCAGTACTTC. V and J are TRBV10-1 and TRBJ2-7; tentative D call: TRBD1 (6 bases). The V gene's germline CDR1 is WNHNN and CDR2 SYGVQD (reference sequence). CDR3 length: 13 amino acids. The V end was cut by 2 bases, the J end by 4 bases, with 9 bases between.

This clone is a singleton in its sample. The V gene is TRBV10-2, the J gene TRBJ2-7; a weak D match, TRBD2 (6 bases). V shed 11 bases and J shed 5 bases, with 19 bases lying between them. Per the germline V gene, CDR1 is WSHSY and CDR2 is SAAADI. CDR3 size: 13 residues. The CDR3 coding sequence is TGCGCCTCCACGGGCCTAGCGTCGCACGAGCAGTACTTC. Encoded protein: CASTGLASHEQYF.

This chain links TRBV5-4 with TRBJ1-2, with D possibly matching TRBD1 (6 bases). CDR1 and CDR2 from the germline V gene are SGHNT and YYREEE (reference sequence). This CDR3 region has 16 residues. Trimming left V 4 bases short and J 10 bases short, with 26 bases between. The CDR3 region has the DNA TGTGCCAGCAGCCCCGCGGGAGGGGGGGCGCGAATGAACTACACCTTC. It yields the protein CASSPAGGGARMNYTF.

This CDR3 is CACNFWLLPSSYNSPLHF. The CDR3, as DNA: TGTGCCTGTAATTTCTGGCTCCTCCCCAGCTCCTATAATTCACCCCTCCACTTT. The chain carries TRBV30 and TRBJ1-6; D unresolved. Between the trimmed V and J ends, which lost 6 bases and 0 bases, there was a span of 21 bases. The CDR3 totals 18 residues. Germline CDR1 is GTSNPN and CDR2 is SVGIG (reference sequence).

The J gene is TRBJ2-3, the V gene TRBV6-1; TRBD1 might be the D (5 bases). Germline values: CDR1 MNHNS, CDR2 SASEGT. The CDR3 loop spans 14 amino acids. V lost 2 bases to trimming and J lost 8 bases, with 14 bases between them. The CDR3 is CASSELEEQGTQYF. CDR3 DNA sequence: TGTGCCAGCAGTGAATTGGAAGAGCAGGGTACGCAGTATTTT.

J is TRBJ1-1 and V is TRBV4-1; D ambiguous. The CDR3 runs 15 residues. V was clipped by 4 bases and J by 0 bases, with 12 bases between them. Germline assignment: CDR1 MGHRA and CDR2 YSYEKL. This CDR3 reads CASSPINSLNTEAFF. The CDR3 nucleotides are TGCGCCAGCAGCCCGATTAACAGCTTGAACACTGAAGCTTTCTTT.

CDR3 sequence: CASRPTSGAYEQYF. The CDR3 DNA follows: TGTGCCAGCAGACCGACTAGCGGTGCCTACGAGCAGTACTTC. The chain couples TRBV28 to TRBJ2-7, with 9 nucleotides matching TRBD2. Per the germline V gene, CDR1 is MDHEN and CDR2 is SYDVKM. The CDR3 extends over 14 amino acids. Germline trimming cut 6 bases from V and 2 bases from J; bases unmatched to any gene: 5. Complete variable domain (other parts from reference TRBV28 and TRBJ2-7): DVKVTQSSRYLVKRTGEKVFLECVQDMDHENMFWYRQDPGLGLRLIYFSYDVKMKEKGDIPEGYSVSREKKERFSLILESASTNQTSMYLCASRPTSGAYEQYFGPGTRLTVT.

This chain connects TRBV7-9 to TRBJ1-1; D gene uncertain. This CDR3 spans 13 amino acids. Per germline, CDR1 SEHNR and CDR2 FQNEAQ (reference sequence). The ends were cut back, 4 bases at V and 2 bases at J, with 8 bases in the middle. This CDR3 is CASSSTGNTEAFF. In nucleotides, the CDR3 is TGTGCCAGCAGCTCAACGGGTAACACTGAAGCTTTCTTT.

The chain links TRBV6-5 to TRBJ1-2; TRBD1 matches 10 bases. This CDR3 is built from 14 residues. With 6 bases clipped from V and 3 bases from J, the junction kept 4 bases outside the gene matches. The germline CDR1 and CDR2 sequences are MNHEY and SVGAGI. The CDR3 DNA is TGTGCCAGCAGACTAGGACAGGGGGACTATGGCTACACCTTC. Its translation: CASRLGQGDYGYTF.

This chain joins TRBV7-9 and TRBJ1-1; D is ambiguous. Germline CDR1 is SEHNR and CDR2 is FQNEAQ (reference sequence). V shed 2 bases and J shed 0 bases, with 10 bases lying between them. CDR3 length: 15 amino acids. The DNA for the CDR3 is TGTGCCAGCAGCTTATTGGGCAGACTGAACACTGAAGCTTTCTTT. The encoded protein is CASSLLGRLNTEAFF. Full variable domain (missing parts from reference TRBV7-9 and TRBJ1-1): DTGVSQNPRHKITKRGQNVTFRCDPISEHNRLYWYRQTLGQGPEFLTYFQNEAQLEKSRLLSDRFSAERPKGSFSTLEIQRTEQGDSAMYLCASSLLGRLNTEAFFGQGTRLTVV.

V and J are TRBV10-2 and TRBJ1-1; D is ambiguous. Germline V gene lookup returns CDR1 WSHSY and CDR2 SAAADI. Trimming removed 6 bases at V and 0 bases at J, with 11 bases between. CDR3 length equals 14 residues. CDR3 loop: CASREGRMNTEAFF. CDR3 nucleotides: TGCGCCAGCAGGGAAGGCAGGATGAACACTGAAGCTTTCTTT.

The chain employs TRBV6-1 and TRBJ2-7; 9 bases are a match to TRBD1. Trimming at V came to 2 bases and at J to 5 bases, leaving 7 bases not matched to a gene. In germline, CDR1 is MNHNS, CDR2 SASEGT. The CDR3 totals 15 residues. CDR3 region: CASSEPGQGLHEQYF. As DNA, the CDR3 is TGTGCCAGCAGTGAACCGGGACAGGGTTTGCACGAGCAGTACTTC.

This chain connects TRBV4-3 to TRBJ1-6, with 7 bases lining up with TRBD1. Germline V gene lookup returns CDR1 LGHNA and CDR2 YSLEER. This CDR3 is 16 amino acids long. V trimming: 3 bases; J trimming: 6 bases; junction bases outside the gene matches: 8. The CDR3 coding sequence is TGCGCCAGCAGCCAGGAACCGGGACAGACTAATTCACCCCTCCACTTT. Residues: CASSQEPGQTNSPLHF.

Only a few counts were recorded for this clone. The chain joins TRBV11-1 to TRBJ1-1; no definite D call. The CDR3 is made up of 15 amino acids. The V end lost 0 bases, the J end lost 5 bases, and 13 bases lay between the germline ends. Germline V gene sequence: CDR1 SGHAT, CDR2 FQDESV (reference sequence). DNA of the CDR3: TGTGCCAGCAGCTTAGCGCTGGGCGGGAATACTGAAGCTTTCTTT. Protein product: CASSLALGGNTEAFF. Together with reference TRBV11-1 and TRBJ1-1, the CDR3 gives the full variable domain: EAEVAQSPRYKITEKSQAVAFWCDPISGHATLYWYRQILGQGPELLVQFQDESVVDDSQLPKDRFSAERLKGVDSTLKIQPAELGDSAMYLCASSLALGGNTEAFFGQGTRLTVV.

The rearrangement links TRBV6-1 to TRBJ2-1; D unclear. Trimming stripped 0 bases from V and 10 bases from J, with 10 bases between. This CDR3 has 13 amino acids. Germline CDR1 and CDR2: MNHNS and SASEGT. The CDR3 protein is CASSEASENEQFF. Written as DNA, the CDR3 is TGTGCCAGCAGTGAAGCAAGCGAGAACGAGCAGTTCTTC.

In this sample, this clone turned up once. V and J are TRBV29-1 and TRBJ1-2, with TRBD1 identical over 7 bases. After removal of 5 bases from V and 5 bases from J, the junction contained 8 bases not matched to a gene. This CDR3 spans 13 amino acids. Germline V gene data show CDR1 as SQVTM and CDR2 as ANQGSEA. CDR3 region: CSVTGQALYGYTF. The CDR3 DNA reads TGCAGCGTTACTGGACAGGCATTATATGGCTACACCTTC.

CDR3 region: CASSLVLGADTQYF. As DNA, the CDR3 is TGTGCCAGCAGCTTGGTGCTGGGGGCCGATACGCAGTATTTT. The J gene is TRBJ2-3, the V gene TRBV5-6, with D possibly matching TRBD1 (6 bases). CDR3 size: 14 residues. Germline V gene lookup returns CDR1 SGHDT and CDR2 YYEEEE. Trimming took off 0 bases at V and 6 bases at J, with 11 bases between the two ends.

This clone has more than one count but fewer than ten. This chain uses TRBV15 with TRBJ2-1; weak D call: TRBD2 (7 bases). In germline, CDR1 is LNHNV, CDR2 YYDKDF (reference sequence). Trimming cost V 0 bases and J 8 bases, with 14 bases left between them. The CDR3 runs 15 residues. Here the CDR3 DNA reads TGTGCCACCAGCAGAGATCTGGGGGGGCCAGATGAGCAGTTCTTC. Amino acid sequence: CATSRDLGGPDEQFF.

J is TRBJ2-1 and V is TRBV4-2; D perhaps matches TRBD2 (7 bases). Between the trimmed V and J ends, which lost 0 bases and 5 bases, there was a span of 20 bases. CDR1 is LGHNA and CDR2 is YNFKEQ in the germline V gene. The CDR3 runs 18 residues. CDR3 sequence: CASSQEGGGGAPNNEQFF. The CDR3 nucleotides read TGTGCCAGCAGCCAAGAGGGGGGTGGGGGGGCTCCGAACAATGAGCAGTTCTTC.

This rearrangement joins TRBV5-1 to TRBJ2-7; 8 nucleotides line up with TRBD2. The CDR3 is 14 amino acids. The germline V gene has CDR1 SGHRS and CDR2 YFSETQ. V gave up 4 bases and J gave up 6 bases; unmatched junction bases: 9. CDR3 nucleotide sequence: TGCGCCAGCAGCCCTCAAGCGGGAGCGGGCGAGCAGTACTTC. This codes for CASSPQAGAGEQYF. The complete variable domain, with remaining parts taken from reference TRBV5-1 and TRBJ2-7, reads KAGVTQTPRYLIKTRGQQVTLSCSPISGHRSVSWYQQTPGQGLQFLFEYFSETQRNKGNFPGRFSGRQFSNSRSEMNVSTLELGDSALYLCASSPQAGAGEQYFGPGTRLTVT.

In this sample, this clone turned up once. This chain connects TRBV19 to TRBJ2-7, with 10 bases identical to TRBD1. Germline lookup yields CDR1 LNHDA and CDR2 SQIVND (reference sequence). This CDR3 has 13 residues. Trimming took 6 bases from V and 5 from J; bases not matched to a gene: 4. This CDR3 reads CASSSDRGNEQYF. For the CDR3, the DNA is TGTGCCAGTAGCTCGGACAGGGGGAACGAGCAGTACTTC.

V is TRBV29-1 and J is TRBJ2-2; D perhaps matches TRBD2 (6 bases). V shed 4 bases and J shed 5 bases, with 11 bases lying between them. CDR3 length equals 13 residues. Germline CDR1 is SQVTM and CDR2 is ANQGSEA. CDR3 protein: CSVGTTGTGELFF. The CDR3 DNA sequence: TGCAGCGTTGGGACTACGGGTACCGGGGAGCTGTTTTTT.